The 8 T cell receptor beta chains below all came from one sample that was sequenced in a study of human T cells and chemical hapten exposure. MiXCR, run by TCRdb on the RACE reads, gives a single entry per CDR3 protein. Among over 50,000 distinct CDR3 sequences listed, 9.6% were seen once. The time point denotes: pre-sensitization, week 0. The treatment was: therapeutic diphenylcyclopropenone sensitization with weekly scalp DPC. Unfractionated whole blood was the source from which total RNA was extracted. The sequencing used whole blood, collected in connection with sensitization to the hapten diphenylcyclopropenone (DPC). These receptors were collected from a woman in her 30s with alopecia areata. Some clones in this sample may be carry-over from other donors' samples.

V gene TRBV28 combines with J gene TRBJ2-7; D is perhaps TRBD1 (6 bases). The germline gives CDR1 MDHEN, CDR2 SYDVKM. CDR3 size: 16 residues. V shed 4 bases and J shed 2 bases, with 18 bases lying between them. The CDR3 region has the DNA TGTGCCAGCAGTTCCCCCCGGACAGTGAGTACCTACGAGCAGTACTTC. This gives the protein CASSSPRTVSTYEQYF.

This clonotype has a handful of counts. The rearrangement links TRBV27 to TRBJ1-2; D is perhaps TRBD1 (6 bases). Per the germline V gene, CDR1 is MNHEY and CDR2 is SMNVEV (reference sequence). V was cut by 5 bases and J by 2 bases, with 18 bases left in between. CDR3 length: 16 residues. The CDR3 here is CASSPYRVLGNYGYTF. The CDR3 DNA is TGTGCCAGCAGTCCATACAGGGTGCTTGGGAACTATGGCTACACCTTC.

This clonotype showed up just a few times. This sequence joins TRBV5-1 and TRBJ1-2; D is uncertain. Germline V CDR1 and CDR2: SGHRS, YFSETQ. The germline V and J ends were trimmed by 2 bases and 2 bases, with 10 bases remaining between them. The length of the CDR3 is 14 residues. CDR3 DNA: TGCGCCAGCAGCTTAGGCAATTGGAACTATGGCTACACCTTC. This gives the protein CASSLGNWNYGYTF. Complete variable domain (other parts from reference TRBV5-1 and TRBJ1-2): KAGVTQTPRYLIKTRGQQVTLSCSPISGHRSVSWYQQTPGQGLQFLFEYFSETQRNKGNFPGRFSGRQFSNSRSEMNVSTLELGDSALYLCASSLGNWNYGYTFGSGTRLTVV.

The chain combines TRBV29-1 with TRBJ2-1; no firm D call. CDR1 SQVTM and CDR2 ANQGSEA come from the germline V gene. The CDR3 is 13 amino acids. V lost 8 bases and J 0 bases, leaving 11 bases between the germline ends. The CDR3 DNA reads as TGCAGCCTAGGAACGGGCTCCTACAATGAGCAGTTCTTC. Translating it yields CSLGTGSYNEQFF.

The gene calls are TRBV28 and TRBJ1-1; D call uncertain. V gave up 6 bases and J gave up 10 bases, with 12 bases separating them. Germline assignment: CDR1 MDHEN and CDR2 SYDVKM. The CDR3 length is 11 residues. The CDR3 is CASSAAHRAFF. The CDR3 nucleotides are TGTGCCAGCAGCGCGGCCCATCGAGCTTTCTTT.

The table lists this clonotype with a few counts. The genes are TRBV28 and TRBJ1-6; a possible D gene is TRBD1 (6 bases). Germline V gives CDR1 MDHEN, CDR2 SYDVKM. Between the trimmed V and J ends, which lost 4 bases and 0 bases, there was a span of 13 bases. The length of the CDR3 is 17 residues. This CDR3 reads CASSSGRGVSYNSPLHF. CDR3 DNA: TGTGCCAGCAGTTCGGGCAGGGGAGTCTCCTATAATTCACCCCTCCACTTT.

The chain has TRBV5-1 and TRBJ2-6; D remains unclear. Trimming removed 3 bases from V and 0 bases from J, with 13 bases in between. There are 17 residues in the CDR3. Germline assignment: CDR1 SGHRS and CDR2 YFSETQ. CDR3 DNA: TGCGCCAGCAGCTCCCAGATTGACCGCTCTGGGGCCAACGTCCTGACTTTC. This encodes CASSSQIDRSGANVLTF.

This clonotype was picked up a small number of times. The gene calls are TRBV9 and TRBJ2-1; D remains ambiguous. V was clipped by 4 bases and J by 8 bases, with 22 bases between them. The CDR3 consists of 16 residues. Per the germline V gene, CDR1 is SGDLS and CDR2 is YYNGEE. CDR3 region: CASSPFPNGRVDEQFF. The DNA for the CDR3 is TGTGCCAGCAGCCCCTTTCCGAACGGACGAGTCGATGAGCAGTTCTTC.